This T cell receptor beta chain is from a study of cytomegalovirus exposure and HLA in healthy donors. Broader study findings: Across donors, most TCRs were seen rarely, yet some public ones were widespread.

Of note for this clone: As yet, its antigen is unknown.

Measured with immunoSEQ multiplex PCR; TCRdb has only the in-frame clones, and not every one. Of more than 85,000 clones in the sample, 90% to 95% are singletons; the top ten hold around 1.2%. CDR3 size: 15 residues. V lost 5 bases and J 2 bases, leaving 13 bases between the germline ends. Germline V gene sequence: CDR1 MDHEN, CDR2 SYDVKM. The donors were members of the validation cohort comprising 100 to 150 subjects, separate from the roughly 640-subject first cohort. The TCR comes from a woman under 40 in good health and CMV-seropositive. The rearrangement links TRBV28 to TRBJ1-5; D is possibly TRBD1 (6 bases). The specimen was PBMCs. The CDR3 spells CASSIDRPRNQPQHF. CDR3 coding DNA: TGTGCCAGCAGTATAGACAGGCCGCGCAATCAGCCCCAGCATTTT.